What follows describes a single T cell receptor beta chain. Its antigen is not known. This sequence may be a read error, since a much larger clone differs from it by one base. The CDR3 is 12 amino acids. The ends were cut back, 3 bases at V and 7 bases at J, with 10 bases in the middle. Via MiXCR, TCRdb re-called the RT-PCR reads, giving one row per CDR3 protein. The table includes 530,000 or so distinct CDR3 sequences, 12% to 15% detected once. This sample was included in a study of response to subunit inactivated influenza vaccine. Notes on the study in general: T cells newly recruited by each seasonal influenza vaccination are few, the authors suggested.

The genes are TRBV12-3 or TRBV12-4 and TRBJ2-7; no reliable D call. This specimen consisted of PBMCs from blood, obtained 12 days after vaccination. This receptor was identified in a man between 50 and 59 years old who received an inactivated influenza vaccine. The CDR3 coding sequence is TGTGCCAGCAGTTTCGTAGGCAGAGAGCAGTACTTC. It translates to CASSFVGREQYF.